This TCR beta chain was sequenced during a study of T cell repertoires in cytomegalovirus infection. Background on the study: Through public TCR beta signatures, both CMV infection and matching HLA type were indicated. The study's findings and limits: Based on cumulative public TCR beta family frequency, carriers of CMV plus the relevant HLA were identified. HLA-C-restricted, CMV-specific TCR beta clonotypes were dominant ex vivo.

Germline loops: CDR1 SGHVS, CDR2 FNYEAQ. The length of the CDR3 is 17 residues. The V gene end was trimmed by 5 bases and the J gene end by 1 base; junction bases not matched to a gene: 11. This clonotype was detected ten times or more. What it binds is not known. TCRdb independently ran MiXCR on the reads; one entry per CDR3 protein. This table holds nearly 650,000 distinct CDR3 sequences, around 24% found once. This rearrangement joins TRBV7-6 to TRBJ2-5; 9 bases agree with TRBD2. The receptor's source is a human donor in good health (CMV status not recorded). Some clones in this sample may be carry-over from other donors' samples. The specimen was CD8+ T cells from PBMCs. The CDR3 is CASSARGLALFQETQYF. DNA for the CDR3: TGTGCCAGCAGCGCGCGGGGACTAGCTCTCTTCCAAGAGACCCAGTACTTC.